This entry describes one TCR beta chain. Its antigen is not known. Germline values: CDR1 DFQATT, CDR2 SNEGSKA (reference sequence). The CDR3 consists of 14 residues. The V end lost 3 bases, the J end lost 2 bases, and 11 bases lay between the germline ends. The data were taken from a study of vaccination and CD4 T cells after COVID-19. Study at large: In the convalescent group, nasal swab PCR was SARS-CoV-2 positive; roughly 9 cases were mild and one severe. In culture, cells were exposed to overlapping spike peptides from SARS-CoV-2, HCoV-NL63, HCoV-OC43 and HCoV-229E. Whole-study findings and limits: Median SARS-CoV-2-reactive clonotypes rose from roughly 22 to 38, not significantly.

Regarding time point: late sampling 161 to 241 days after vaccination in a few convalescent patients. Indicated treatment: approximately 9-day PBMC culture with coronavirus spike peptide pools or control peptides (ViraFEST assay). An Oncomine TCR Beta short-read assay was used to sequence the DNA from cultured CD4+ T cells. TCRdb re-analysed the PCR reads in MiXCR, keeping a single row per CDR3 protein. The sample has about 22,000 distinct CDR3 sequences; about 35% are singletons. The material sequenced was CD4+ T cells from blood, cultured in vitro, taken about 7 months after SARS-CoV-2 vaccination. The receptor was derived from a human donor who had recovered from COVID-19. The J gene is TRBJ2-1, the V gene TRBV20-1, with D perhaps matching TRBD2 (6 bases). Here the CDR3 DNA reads TGCAGTGCTAGGAGTAGCGGAACCTACAATGAGCAGTTCTTC. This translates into CSARSSGTYNEQFF.